One and the same sample provided the 25 T cell receptor beta chains below, sequenced in a study of CD8+ T cells in alopecia areata. Once RNA had been extracted, it was reverse transcribed into cDNA to act as the sequencing template. Here immunoSEQ multiplex PCR was the method, and the copy in TCRdb shows in-frame clones only, minus some. The sample contains some 240,000 clones, roughly 57% of which appear only once. The material sequenced was CD4+ T cells sorted from blood, taken at week 0. The receptor source for this set is a human donor with alopecia areata.

V gene TRBV5-6 combines with J gene TRBJ2-5, with TRBD2 matching 8 bases. The ends lost 0 bases at V and 4 bases at J; junction bases unmatched: 5. CDR3 length equals 15 residues. Per the germline V gene, CDR1 is SGHDT and CDR2 is YYEEEE. The DNA of the CDR3 is TGTGCCAGCAGCTTGGTCCCAGCGGGAGCAGAGACCCAGTACTTC. It yields the protein CASSLVPAGAETQYF.

This chain connects TRBV5-1 to TRBJ2-3, with 8 bases aligning to TRBD2. V was pared by 5 bases and J by 5 bases, with 13 bases of the junction left unmatched. Germline assignment: CDR1 SGHRS and CDR2 YFSETQ. This CDR3 has 16 residues. The CDR3 DNA reads TGCGCCAGCAGTTTCGGGACTAGGGGGGTCGGAGATACGCAGTATTTT. Translation: CASSFGTRGVGDTQYF.

The gene calls are TRBV7-9 and TRBJ2-7; the match to TRBD2 covers 12 bases. CDR1 is SEHNR, CDR2 FQNEAQ, per germline (reference sequence). The CDR3 has 15 residues. J gave up 2 bases and V 5 bases, and 4 bases lay outside the gene matches. CDR3 in DNA: TGTGCCAGCAGCCCTAGCGGGGGGGCCCCCTACGAGCAGTACTTC. This gives the protein CASSPSGGAPYEQYF.

The chain joins TRBV4-1 to TRBJ1-1; maybe TRBD1 (5 bases). CDR1 MGHRA and CDR2 YSYEKL come from the germline V gene. V lost 8 bases and J lost 1, with 11 bases in between. The CDR3 is 13 residues long. CDR3 residues: CASSRGPNTEAFF. Here the CDR3 DNA reads TGCGCCAGCTCACGGGGACCGAACACTGAAGCTTTCTTT.

Of note for this clone: The germline gene is not matched at one end of the junction; a read error may be the cause. V is TRBV4-2 and J is TRBJ2-5; either TRBD1 or TRBD2 may fit D (6 bases each). The V gene's germline CDR1 is LGHNA and CDR2 YNFKEQ. The CDR3 runs 14 residues. CDR3 residues: CASSQGGLQETQYF. CDR3 DNA: TGTGCCAGCAGTCAAGGGGGGCTCCAAGAGACCCAGTACTTC.

CDR3 in amino acids: CASSRQGDTQYF. The CDR3 DNA reads as TGTGCCAGCAGTCGACAGGGCGATACGCAGTATTTT. V is TRBV2 and J is TRBJ2-3; TRBD1 matches at 7 bases. V trimming: 5 bases; J trimming: 6 bases; junction bases outside the gene matches: 2. Germline CDR1 and CDR2: SNHLY and FYNNEI. The CDR3 has 12 amino acids.

Points on this clone: Within the sample, other DNA sequences also encode this same CDR3. The chain has TRBV5-1 and TRBJ2-5, with D perhaps matching TRBD2 (6 bases). This CDR3 has 13 amino acids. Germline CDR1 SGHRS, CDR2 YFSETQ. With 4 bases removed from V and 2 bases from J, the gap between germline ends came to 9 bases. The CDR3 sequence: CASSTGLQETQYF. DNA for the CDR3: TGCGCCAGCAGCACGGGACTGCAAGAGACCCAGTACTTC.

The V gene is TRBV30, the J gene TRBJ2-1; D is undetermined. The V end was cut by 1 base, the J end by 4 bases, with 5 bases between. In germline, CDR1 is GTSNPN, CDR2 SVGIG (reference sequence). CDR3 length: 12 amino acids. The CDR3, as DNA: TGTGCCTGGAGTGGGGGATACAATGAGCAGTTCTTC. It is translated as CAWSGGYNEQFF. Full variable domain (missing parts from reference TRBV30 and TRBJ2-1): SQTIHQWPATLVQPVGSPLSLECTVEGTSNPNLYWYRQAAGRGLQLLFYSVGIGQISSEVPQNLSASRPQDRQFILSSKKLLLSDSGFYLCAWSGGYNEQFFGPGTRLTVL.

CDR3 in amino acids: CSVEAGHRNTGELFF. The CDR3 coding sequence is TGCAGCGTTGAGGCGGGACATAGGAACACCGGGGAGCTGTTTTTT. The V call is TRBV29-1, the J call TRBJ2-2; D may match TRBD1 or TRBD2 (6 bases each). Germline values: CDR1 SQVTM, CDR2 ANQGSEA. V was pared by 3 bases and J by 1 base, with 12 bases between. There are 15 residues in the CDR3.

The chain has TRBV30 and TRBJ1-1; a possible D gene is TRBD1 (5 bases). The V gene lost 5 bases and the J gene lost 2 bases, with 18 bases spanning the gap. CDR3 length: 15 residues. Germline CDR1 reads GTSNPN; CDR2 reads SVGIG (reference sequence). For the CDR3, the DNA is TGTGCCTGGCCGCGGGGACGGGGGAAAAACACTGAAGCTTTCTTT. It codes for CAWPRGRGKNTEAFF. Together with reference TRBV30 and TRBJ1-1, the CDR3 gives the full variable domain: SQTIHQWPATLVQPVGSPLSLECTVEGTSNPNLYWYRQAAGRGLQLLFYSVGIGQISSEVPQNLSASRPQDRQFILSSKKLLLSDSGFYLCAWPRGRGKNTEAFFGQGTRLTVV.

This chain links TRBV10-3 with TRBJ2-3; no definite D call. V dropped 6 bases and J dropped 1 base, with 5 bases sitting between them. This CDR3 spans 12 amino acids. Germline V gives CDR1 ENHRY, CDR2 SYGVKD. The CDR3 spells CAIRGGTDTQYF. The CDR3 nucleotides read TGTGCCATCAGGGGCGGCACAGATACGCAGTATTTT.

This chain links TRBV30 with TRBJ1-1, with D unclear. Germline V CDR1 and CDR2: GTSNPN, SVGIG (reference sequence). The CDR3 contains 13 residues. Deletions cut 0 bases from V and 1 base from J, with 6 bases between. CDR3 amino acids: CAWSVQTNTEAFF. In DNA, the CDR3 is TGTGCCTGGAGTGTACAGACGAACACTGAAGCTTTCTTT.

This chain links TRBV9 with TRBJ1-1; D might be TRBD1 (5 bases). The germline CDR1 and CDR2 sequences are SGDLS and YYNGEE. This CDR3 has 14 amino acids. V lost 3 bases and J lost 0, with 9 bases in between. The CDR3 nucleotides are TGTGCCAGCAGCGCAAGGGGTTTGAACACTGAAGCTTTCTTT. Amino acid sequence: CASSARGLNTEAFF.

This sequence joins TRBV23-1 and TRBJ1-1; D remains ambiguous. TRBV23-1 carries the ORF label, with uncertain function. The CDR3 contains 12 residues. Trimming cost V 3 bases and J 5 bases, with 7 bases left between them. The CDR3 DNA reads as TGCGCCAGCAGTCAGGGTTGGACTGAAGCTTTCTTT. Translation: CASSQGWTEAFF.

This chain connects TRBV30 to TRBJ1-1; D may be TRBD1 (5 bases). Germline CDR1 GTSNPN, CDR2 SVGIG (reference sequence). The CDR3 has 15 residues. Trimming left V 2 bases short and J 10 bases short, with 23 bases between. The CDR3 nucleotides read TGTGCCTGGAGTTTCTCACAAGGGGCGAGAGTAGTAGCTTTCTTT. Protein sequence: CAWSFSQGARVVAFF.

The gene calls are TRBV5-1 and TRBJ2-1; 7 bases are a match to TRBD2. V was clipped by 4 bases and J by 9 bases; unmatched bases: 13. CDR3 size: 15 residues. Per the germline V gene, CDR1 is SGHRS and CDR2 is YFSETQ. CDR3 protein: CASSLTSGKVSEQFF. In nucleotides, the CDR3 is TGCGCCAGCAGCCTAACCAGCGGGAAAGTATCTGAGCAGTTCTTC. The full variable domain, completed using reference TRBV5-1 and TRBJ2-1, is KAGVTQTPRYLIKTRGQQVTLSCSPISGHRSVSWYQQTPGQGLQFLFEYFSETQRNKGNFPGRFSGRQFSNSRSEMNVSTLELGDSALYLCASSLTSGKVSEQFFGPGTRLTVL.

The V and J genes are TRBV7-2 and TRBJ2-5; D may match TRBD1 or TRBD2 (6 bases each). The CDR3 has 15 amino acids. V was trimmed by 3 bases and J by 2 bases, leaving 13 bases between them. Germline V lookup: CDR1 SGHTA, CDR2 FQGNSA. The CDR3 loop is CASSLTGGFQETQYF. CDR3 DNA sequence: TGTGCCAGCAGCTTGACAGGAGGGTTTCAAGAGACCCAGTACTTC.

The chain carries TRBV7-7 and TRBJ2-1; 8 positions agree with TRBD2. The CDR3 runs 15 residues. The J segment lost 6 bases and the V segment lost 5 bases, leaving 9 bases of the junction unmatched. Looked up from germline, CDR1 is SSHAT and CDR2 is FNYEAQ (reference sequence). CDR3 in amino acids: CASSPLTSGGNEQFF. CDR3 bases: TGTGCCAGCAGCCCCCTGACAAGCGGGGGCAATGAGCAGTTCTTC.

With regard to this clone: The conserved phenylalanine or tryptophan normally closing the CDR3 is absent here, so this likely arose from a read error. The chain couples TRBV5-1 to TRBJ2-7; TRBD1 matches 8 bases. This CDR3 comprises 14 residues. J gave up 2 bases and V 6 bases, and 7 bases lay outside the gene matches. Looked up from germline, CDR1 is SGHRS and CDR2 is YFSETQ. In DNA, the CDR3 is TGCGCCAGCAAGGACAGGGACCAGCCCTACGAGCAGTACCTC. It translates to CASKDRDQPYEQYL.

V and J are TRBV9 and TRBJ2-1; 7 positions agree with TRBD2. This CDR3 has 15 residues. In germline, CDR1 is SGDLS, CDR2 YYNGEE. Losses at the gene ends were 4 bases for V and 6 bases for J; bases not matched to a gene: 10. The CDR3: CASSTRERGGNEQFF. CDR3 nucleotides: TGTGCCAGCAGCACGCGGGAGAGGGGTGGCAATGAGCAGTTCTTC.

The chain combines TRBV29-1 with TRBJ1-2; D gene ambiguous. Trimming stripped 7 bases from V and 3 bases from J, with 6 bases between. CDR1 and CDR2 (germline): SQVTM, ANQGSEA. This CDR3 region has 10 residues. The CDR3 spells CSGGDYGYTF. CDR3 sequence (DNA): TGCAGCGGTGGGGACTATGGCTACACCTTC.

The chain carries TRBV27 and TRBJ2-7, with TRBD1 matching over 7 bases. Germline V CDR1 and CDR2: MNHEY, SMNVEV (reference sequence). J gave up 2 bases and V 5 bases, and 6 bases lay outside the gene matches. The CDR3 runs 14 residues. CDR3 region: CASSPTGLPYEQYF. In DNA form, the CDR3 reads TGTGCCAGCAGTCCGACAGGGCTTCCCTACGAGCAGTACTTC.

In this sample, this clone turned up a few times. This chain uses TRBV30 with TRBJ1-5, with D unclear. V shed 0 bases and J shed 3 bases, with 12 bases lying between them. The CDR3 loop spans 15 amino acids. In germline, CDR1 is GTSNPN, CDR2 SVGIG (reference sequence). DNA for the CDR3: TGTGCCTGGAGTGTACTCACGGGCCACAATCAGCCCCAGCATTTT. Protein product: CAWSVLTGHNQPQHF.

The CDR3 protein is CASSYLGGQSPLHF. Here the CDR3 DNA reads TGTGCCAGCAGTTACCTGGGGGGGCAATCACCCCTCCACTTT. The chain links TRBV6-5 to TRBJ1-6, with D tentatively TRBD1 (6 bases). With 2 bases removed from V and 10 bases from J, the gap between germline ends came to 12 bases. CDR1 is MNHEY and CDR2 is SVGAGI in the germline V gene. The CDR3 contains 14 residues.

The rearrangement links TRBV5-1 to TRBJ2-7, with 7 nucleotides matching TRBD1. This CDR3 contains 12 residues. Germline lookup yields CDR1 SGHRS and CDR2 YFSETQ. Losses at the gene ends were 2 bases for V and 12 bases for J; bases not matched to a gene: 8. CDR3 in DNA: TGCGCCAGCAGCTTATCCGGGGACAGACCGTACTTC. It is translated as CASSLSGDRPYF.